This T cell receptor beta chain derives from a study of shared T cell receptors in the human thymus. Here immunoSEQ multiplex PCR was the method, and the copy in TCRdb shows in-frame clones only, minus some. The table records some 400,000 clones, 95% of them present only once. The V end lost 2 bases, the J end lost 3 bases, and 14 bases lay between the germline ends. Germline-derived CDR1 and CDR2 are MDHEN and SYDVKM. The CDR3 is 15 amino acids. The source material was thymocytes. The clonotype comes from a human donor. V is TRBV28 and J is TRBJ2-7; D may correspond to TRBD1 or TRBD2 (5 bases each). CDR3 loop: CASSLRLGVLYEQYF. In nucleotides, the CDR3 is TGTGCCAGCAGTTTACGCCTGGGGGTACTCTACGAGCAGTACTTC.